The 21 T cell receptor beta chains in this list originate from one sample, sequenced in a study of shared clonotypes between healthy human individuals. The protocol was immunoSEQ multiplex PCR, while the TCRdb copy is restricted to in-frame clones and leaves out a portion. The sample consists of around 2,000,000 clones, approximately 94% of them appearing once. Naive CD8 cells comprised CD45RO-negative, CCR7-positively selected cells, excluding terminally differentiated effector memory CD45RA+ cells. Sequencing input: naive CD8+ T cells from PBMCs. The receptors come from a young man in good health. Some clones in this sample may be carry-over from other donors' samples.

This clone was recorded only once. Additional DNA sequences in this sample encode the identical CDR3. This chain uses TRBV25-1 with TRBJ2-1; the match to TRBD2 covers 10 bases. The CDR3 totals 14 residues. Germline CDR1 is MGHDK and CDR2 is SYGVNS. V lost 4 bases, J lost 4 bases, and 1 base stayed unmatched. Written as DNA, the CDR3 is TGTGCCAGCAGTGGACTAGCGGGTTACAATGAGCAGTTCTTC. The encoded protein is CASSGLAGYNEQFF.

For this clone: Other DNA sequences from this sample encode an identical CDR3 as well. V gene TRBV28 combines with J gene TRBJ2-7; D remains unclear. V lost 3 bases to trimming and J lost 3 bases, with 6 bases between them. CDR3 size: 12 residues. Germline V lookup: CDR1 MDHEN, CDR2 SYDVKM. The CDR3 nucleotides read TGTGCCAGCAGTTTCATGGGCTACGAGCAGTACTTC. This encodes CASSFMGYEQYF.

This clone turned up a few times. This chain links TRBV9 with TRBJ1-1, with D maybe TRBD1 (5 bases). V was clipped by 3 bases and J by 4 bases, with 13 bases between them. CDR1 is SGDLS and CDR2 is YYNGEE in the germline V gene. The CDR3 consists of 14 residues. DNA of the CDR3: TGTGCCAGCAGCGGGTCGGGGACGGGCACTGAAGCTTTCTTT. Protein product: CASSGSGTGTEAFF.

The chain links TRBV5-4 to TRBJ1-1; TRBD1 might be the D (5 bases). V gave up 6 bases and J gave up 4 bases, with 13 bases separating them. CDR1 is SGHNT, CDR2 YYREEE, per germline (reference sequence). This CDR3 contains 13 residues. For the CDR3, the DNA is TGTGCCAGCATTAGGGAGGGGATCACTGAAGCTTTCTTT. Protein sequence: CASIREGITEAFF.

The chain uses TRBV4-1 and TRBJ2-7, with D maybe TRBD1 (5 bases). The V gene's germline CDR1 is MGHRA and CDR2 YSYEKL. The CDR3 is 17 amino acids. V was pared by 0 bases and J by 0 bases, with 15 bases between. The CDR3, as DNA: TGCGCCAGCAGCCAAGATTTTAACCAGGGCATCTCCTACGAGCAGTACTTC. The encoded protein is CASSQDFNQGISYEQYF.

The chain couples TRBV7-2 to TRBJ2-2; TRBD1 is a possible D gene (6 bases). There are 14 residues in the CDR3. Germline lookup yields CDR1 SGHTA and CDR2 FQGNSA. The V end lost 6 bases, the J end lost 8 bases, and 16 bases lay between the germline ends. CDR3 in amino acids: CASSPTGYSGELFF. CDR3 DNA sequence: TGTGCCAGCAGTCCGACAGGCTACTCGGGGGAGCTGTTTTTT.

This clone was recorded a few times. This chain links TRBV27 with TRBJ1-5; no clear D. The V end lost 3 bases, the J end lost 7 bases, and 13 bases lay between the germline ends. Germline values: CDR1 MNHEY, CDR2 SMNVEV (reference sequence). CDR3 length: 14 amino acids. CDR3 amino acids: CASSFGVVGQPQHF. Written as DNA, the CDR3 is TGTGCCAGCAGTTTTGGGGTGGTGGGCCAGCCCCAGCATTTT.

CDR3 sequence reads: CAWSRDRGYGYTF. CDR3 coding DNA: TGTGCCTGGAGCCGGGATCGGGGCTATGGCTACACCTTC. The chain combines TRBV30 with TRBJ1-2; D remains ambiguous. In germline, CDR1 is GTSNPN, CDR2 SVGIG (reference sequence). The CDR3 has 13 residues. The V end was cut by 3 bases, the J end by 4 bases, with 12 bases between.

J is TRBJ2-7 and V is TRBV13, with 11 positions matching TRBD2. CDR3 length: 15 amino acids. V trimming: 6 bases; J trimming: 6 bases; junction bases outside the gene matches: 10. Per germline, CDR1 PRHDT and CDR2 FYEKMQ (reference sequence). The CDR3 DNA reads as TGTGCCAGCAGTTTCAGACTAGCGGGAAGCGGCGAGCAGTACTTC. Protein sequence: CASSFRLAGSGEQYF.

The V call is TRBV27, the J call TRBJ2-2, with 12 bases fitting TRBD2. The V gene end was trimmed by 4 bases and the J gene end by 5 bases; junction bases not matched to a gene: 8. CDR3 length: 17 amino acids. CDR1 is MNHEY and CDR2 is SMNVEV in the germline V gene (reference sequence). The CDR3 DNA follows: TGTGCCAGCAGTTCGACCCTACTAGCGGGAGGAACCGGGGAGCTGTTTTTT. This gives the protein CASSSTLLAGGTGELFF.

V and J are TRBV27 and TRBJ2-1, with D possibly being TRBD1 (6 bases). This CDR3 contains 15 residues. V shed 5 bases and J shed 8 bases, with 19 bases lying between them. Per the germline V gene, CDR1 is MNHEY and CDR2 is SMNVEV (reference sequence). CDR3 in amino acids: CASSALQGSSDEQFF. Here the CDR3 DNA reads TGTGCCAGCAGTGCTTTACAGGGATCTTCGGATGAGCAGTTCTTC.

The V call is TRBV28, the J call TRBJ2-1; 7 bases fit TRBD1. V gave up 5 bases and J gave up 0 bases; unmatched junction bases: 10. Germline CDR1 is MDHEN and CDR2 is SYDVKM. The CDR3 covers 17 residues. The CDR3 protein is CASSHRTGLSSYNEQFF. For the CDR3, the DNA is TGTGCCAGCAGTCACCGGACAGGCCTAAGCTCCTACAATGAGCAGTTCTTC.

This chain links TRBV6-1 with TRBJ1-3, with D unclear. V gave up 4 bases and J gave up 3 bases, with 10 bases separating them. The CDR3 totals 14 residues. In germline, CDR1 is MNHNS, CDR2 SASEGT. DNA for the CDR3: TGTGCCAGCAGTGTCACTCTCCTTGGAAACACCATATATTTT. This translates into CASSVTLLGNTIYF.

The chain employs TRBV19 and TRBJ2-7; a weak D match, TRBD1 (5 bases). The CDR3 spans 8 residues. Germline V CDR1 and CDR2: LNHDA, SQIVND (reference sequence). This CDR3 reads CAAQASGV. For the CDR3, the DNA is TGTGCCGCACAGGCCTCTGGGGTC.

Here the CDR3 DNA reads TGTGCCAGCAGTGACAGTACCCCCTACGAGCAGTACTTC. Translated, it gives CASSDSTPYEQYF. This chain connects TRBV6-1 to TRBJ2-7; D ambiguous. CDR3 size: 13 residues. The germline CDR1 and CDR2 sequences are MNHNS and SASEGT. Trimming removed 3 bases at V and 2 bases at J, with 8 bases between.

In its sample, this clone was seen once. V is TRBV27 and J is TRBJ1-5, with D maybe TRBD1 (6 bases). In germline, CDR1 is MNHEY, CDR2 SMNVEV (reference sequence). Trimming took 2 bases from V and 1 from J, leaving 12 bases between them. The CDR3 sequence is 16 residues long. The CDR3 region has the DNA TGTGCCAGCAGTTTAATCGGGGGCACCAGCAATCAGCCCCAGCATTTT. This codes for CASSLIGGTSNQPQHF.

The gene calls are TRBV29-1 and TRBJ1-2, with 8 bases aligning to TRBD1. The trim removed 4 bases at V and 3 bases at J, leaving 7 bases unmatched. The CDR3 contains 14 residues. The germline V gene encodes CDR1 SQVTM and CDR2 ANQGSEA. CDR3: CSVGRTGLDYGYTF. CDR3 coding DNA: TGCAGCGTTGGCCGGACAGGGCTGGACTATGGCTACACCTTC.

The CDR3 region is CATRVFTGGYYEQYF. As DNA, the CDR3 is TGTGCCACCCGAGTATTCACAGGGGGCTACTACGAGCAGTACTTC. This chain uses TRBV7-9 with TRBJ2-7; 9 nucleotides line up with TRBD1. CDR1 SEHNR and CDR2 FQNEAQ come from the germline V gene (reference sequence). The trim removed 10 bases at V and 3 bases at J, leaving 13 bases unmatched. There are 15 residues in the CDR3.

The chain combines TRBV27 with TRBJ2-1; TRBD1 might be the D (6 bases). The CDR3 length is 13 residues. Germline CDR1 is MNHEY and CDR2 is SMNVEV (reference sequence). V was pared by 4 bases and J by 7 bases, with 11 bases between. CDR3 sequence reads: CASSWTAANEQFF. In DNA form, the CDR3 reads TGTGCCAGCAGTTGGACAGCGGCAAATGAGCAGTTCTTC.

The V and J genes are TRBV28 and TRBJ2-1; tentative D call: TRBD1 (6 bases). Trimming stripped 4 bases from V and 8 bases from J, with 21 bases between. The CDR3 has 16 residues. Germline V gives CDR1 MDHEN, CDR2 SYDVKM. The CDR3 region has the DNA TGTGCCAGCAGTTCTCGAATCCGGACAGTAGTGGATGAGCAGTTCTTC. Translating it yields CASSSRIRTVVDEQFF.

V is TRBV15 and J is TRBJ2-1; 13 positions agree with TRBD2. The V gene end was trimmed by 2 bases and the J gene end by 0 bases; junction bases not matched to a gene: 4. Germline V lookup: CDR1 LNHNV, CDR2 YYDKDF (reference sequence). The CDR3 totals 18 residues. CDR3 nucleotide sequence: TGTGCCACCAGCAGACCCGGACTAGCGGGAGCCTCCTACAATGAGCAGTTCTTC. Translated, it gives CATSRPGLAGASYNEQFF. The full variable domain, completed using reference TRBV15 and TRBJ2-1, is DAMVIQNPRYQVTQFGKPVTLSCSQTLNHNVMYWYQQKSSQAPKLLFHYYDKDFNNEADTPDNFQSRRPNTSFCFLDIRSPGLGDTAMYLCATSRPGLAGASYNEQFFGPGTRLTVL.